The 23 T cell receptor beta chains below come from one sample, sequenced in a study of CD8 T cells in ankylosing spondylitis. Broader study findings: The study identified a TCR beta motif of several highly homologous variants that appeared characteristic of ankylosing spondylitis blood.

These receptors have no identified antigens. TCRdb re-derived calls from the 5' RACE reads in MiXCR, one entry per CDR3 protein. Here the sample spans about 540,000 distinct CDR3 sequences, 10% to 15% being singletons. Input material: blood, either unsorted or a sorted T cell fraction (not recorded which). The receptors shown here come from a male donor with ankylosing spondylitis.

This clonotype has a count of ten or more. The chain uses TRBV24-1 and TRBJ2-3; D is ambiguous. The CDR3 consists of 13 residues. Trimming stripped 4 bases from V and 2 bases from J, with 6 bases between. Germline values: CDR1 KGHDR, CDR2 SFDVKD. CDR3 sequence reads: CATSESNTDTQYF. DNA for the CDR3: TGTGCCACCAGTGAATCCAACACAGATACGCAGTATTTT.

This clonotype was counted many times. J is TRBJ2-3 and V is TRBV11-2; no clear D gene. This CDR3 comprises 13 residues. Deletions cut 5 bases from V and 4 bases from J, with 10 bases between. Germline V lookup: CDR1 SGHAT, CDR2 FQNNGV. The CDR3 DNA reads as TGTGCCAGCAGCCGGCCACCCCCAGATACGCAGTATTTT. This gives the protein CASSRPPPDTQYF.

This clonotype was detected a few times. This chain links TRBV7-6 with TRBJ2-5, with D unresolved. This CDR3 spans 14 amino acids. V was clipped by 5 bases and J by 4 bases, with 14 bases between them. The germline V gene encodes CDR1 SGHVS and CDR2 FNYEAQ. Here the CDR3 DNA reads TGTGCCAGCAGCCCCTACGTGGGTGGAGAGACCCAGTACTTC. Translation: CASSPYVGGETQYF.

V is TRBV6-1 and J is TRBJ1-5, with D perhaps TRBD1 (5 bases). The V end was cut by 2 bases, the J end by 0 bases, with 17 bases between. The germline CDR1 and CDR2 sequences are MNHNS and SASEGT. CDR3 length: 18 amino acids. The CDR3, as DNA: TGTGCCAGCAGTGAAAATATCCGGGGCAGCTATAGCAATCAGCCCCAGCATTTT. Amino acid sequence: CASSENIRGSYSNQPQHF.

The gene calls are TRBV7-3 and TRBJ1-5; 9 bases agree with TRBD1. The CDR3 extends over 18 amino acids. Per germline, CDR1 SGHTA and CDR2 FQGTGA. The ends lost 0 bases at V and 0 bases at J; junction bases unmatched: 6. The chain's CDR3 is CASSLTTGGSYSNQPQHF. The CDR3 DNA reads TGTGCCAGCAGCTTAACGACAGGGGGATCATATAGCAATCAGCCCCAGCATTTT.

Ten or more counts support this clonotype. The chain recombines TRBV7-2 with TRBJ2-3, with 7 nucleotides matching TRBD2. V trimming: 5 bases; J trimming: 3 bases; junction bases outside the gene matches: 5. This CDR3 has 14 residues. Per germline, CDR1 SGHTA and CDR2 FQGNSA. CDR3 protein: CASSQPGLTDTQYF. The CDR3 DNA reads TGTGCCAGCAGCCAACCGGGACTAACAGATACGCAGTATTTT.

This clonotype was picked up a small number of times. This chain joins TRBV7-2 and TRBJ2-7, with TRBD2 matching over 8 bases. J lost 0 bases, V lost 6 bases, and 7 bases had no gene match. This CDR3 is 15 amino acids long. Germline assignment: CDR1 SGHTA and CDR2 FQGNSA. Here the CDR3 DNA reads TGTGCCAGCAGACAACTAGCGGAGCCCTCCTACGAGCAGTACTTC. Translated, it gives CASRQLAEPSYEQYF. The whole variable domain, remainder taken from reference TRBV7-2 and TRBJ2-7, is GAGVSQSPSNKVTEKGKDVELRCDPISGHTALYWYRQSLGQGLEFLIYFQGNSAPDKSGLPSDRFSAERTGGSVSTLTIQRTQQEDSAVYLCASRQLAEPSYEQYFGPGTRLTVT.

This chain links TRBV5-1 with TRBJ2-5, with a possible D match to TRBD2 (5 bases). Per germline, CDR1 SGHRS and CDR2 YFSETQ. V was pared by 0 bases and J by 5 bases, with 11 bases between. The CDR3 consists of 14 residues. CDR3 amino acids: CASSLGVGGETQYF. The CDR3 DNA follows: TGCGCCAGCAGCTTGGGCGTAGGCGGGGAGACCCAGTACTTC.

This clonotype has only a few counts. The gene calls are TRBV12-3 or TRBV12-4 and TRBJ2-1; TRBD2 matches 8 bases. J gave up 7 bases and V 6 bases, and 14 bases lay outside the gene matches. The CDR3 sequence is 16 residues long. CDR3 bases: TGTGCCAGCAGCCCGCTAGGAGCGGGAGCATATAATGAGCAGTTCTTC. This sequence encodes CASSPLGAGAYNEQFF.

This rearrangement joins TRBV20-1 to TRBJ2-3; D could derive from TRBD1 or TRBD2 (5 bases each). The ends were cut back, 3 bases at V and 5 bases at J, with 15 bases in the middle. Germline V gene sequence: CDR1 DFQATT, CDR2 SNEGSKA (reference sequence). CDR3 size: 14 residues. This chain's CDR3 is CSARRGYPGDTQYF. The CDR3 DNA follows: TGCAGTGCTAGGAGGGGATATCCGGGAGATACGCAGTATTTT.

This clonotype has ten or more counts. The rearrangement joins TRBV4-2 to TRBJ2-3; D not resolved. The V end was cut by 0 bases, the J end by 0 bases, with 16 bases between. Germline V gene sequence: CDR1 LGHNA, CDR2 YNFKEQ. The CDR3 has 18 residues. The CDR3 DNA reads TGTGCCAGCAGCCAAGATCAATCGACTCCTTCTAGCACAGATACGCAGTATTTT. Protein sequence: CASSQDQSTPSSTDTQYF.

This clonotype has just a few counts. The chain recombines TRBV11-3 with TRBJ1-1; D might be TRBD1 (5 bases). The CDR3 is 15 amino acids. Between the trimmed V and J ends, which lost 3 bases and 1 base, there was a span of 12 bases. Germline V gives CDR1 SGHNT, CDR2 YENEEA. CDR3 residues: CASSFGGRANTEAFF. CDR3 nucleotide sequence: TGTGCCAGCAGCTTCGGTGGCAGGGCGAACACTGAAGCTTTCTTT.

The table lists this clonotype with many counts. The junction departs from the called germline gene at one end, perhaps through a read error. The chain employs TRBV7-8 and TRBJ2-1; the D gene is possibly TRBD2 (5 bases). In germline, CDR1 is SGHVS, CDR2 FQNEAQ. The CDR3 runs 17 residues. This CDR3 reads CASSLARGGLSYNEQFF. The CDR3 region has the DNA TGTGCCAGCAGCCTAGCCCGAGGCGGCCTCTCCTACAATGAGCAGTTCTTC.

This clonotype was recorded at least ten times. The chain carries TRBV2 and TRBJ1-3; D is undetermined. The CDR3 runs to 13 residues. CDR1 and CDR2 from the germline V gene are SNHLY and FYNNEI. Trimming took 7 bases from V and 7 from J, leaving 14 bases between them. Written as DNA, the CDR3 is TGTGCCAGCACCGCGTCTTTTGGCAACACCATATATTTT. Its protein product is CASTASFGNTIYF.

Here the CDR3 DNA reads TGTGCCAGCAGCTTATCCGGACAGGTCTATGGCTACACCTTC. Its translation is CASSLSGQVYGYTF. J is TRBJ1-2 and V is TRBV11-3; 7 bases are a match to TRBD1. This CDR3 is built from 14 residues. Trimming took 2 bases from V and 4 from J; bases not matched to a gene: 4. CDR1 and CDR2 from the germline V gene are SGHNT and YENEEA.

This clonotype was counted many times. V gene TRBV16 combines with J gene TRBJ1-3; TRBD1 is a possible D gene (5 bases). V lost 0 bases and J lost 0, with 6 bases in between. The germline gives CDR1 KGHSY, CDR2 FQNENV. The CDR3 has 15 amino acids. CDR3 coding DNA: TGTGCCAGCAGCCAATCGCAGGGCTCTGGAAACACCATATATTTT. Amino acids: CASSQSQGSGNTIYF.

This clonotype was observed a handful of times. CDR3 coding DNA: TGTGCCAGCTCACCAAACGGGTTTAACACTGAAGCTTTCTTT. Its translation: CASSPNGFNTEAFF. The chain has TRBV18 and TRBJ1-1; D is unclear. The germline V and J ends were trimmed by 2 bases and 2 bases, with 9 bases remaining between them. The germline gives CDR1 KGHSH, CDR2 LQKENI. CDR3 length equals 14 residues.

This clonotype was counted at least ten times. The chain has TRBV11-3 and TRBJ2-3; no definite D call. From germline, CDR1 is SGHNT and CDR2 YENEEA. V shed 6 bases and J shed 5 bases, with 15 bases lying between them. CDR3 size: 14 residues. Written as DNA, the CDR3 is TGTGCCAGCAGATCCGGCACAAACCAAGATACGCAGTATTTT. It codes for CASRSGTNQDTQYF.

This clonotype was seen a handful of times. The chain links TRBV5-4 to TRBJ2-5; TRBD2 agrees at 10 bases. With V trimmed by 2 bases and J by 5 bases, 12 bases remained unmatched. The CDR3 has 17 amino acids. CDR1 and CDR2 from the germline V gene are SGHNT and YYREEE (reference sequence). This chain's CDR3 is CASSFRGGTSVGETQYF. In nucleotides, the CDR3 is TGTGCCAGCAGCTTTAGGGGGGGGACTAGCGTGGGGGAGACCCAGTACTTC.

The chain links TRBV27 to TRBJ1-5; TRBD1 is a possible D gene (5 bases). Germline values: CDR1 MNHEY, CDR2 SMNVEV (reference sequence). This CDR3 is built from 13 residues. V was clipped by 8 bases and J by 2 bases, with 10 bases between them. The CDR3 is CASGPGGNQPQHF. The CDR3 nucleotides are TGTGCCAGCGGACCGGGGGGCAATCAGCCCCAGCATTTT.

A few counts support this clonotype. The chain joins TRBV29-1 to TRBJ2-7; TRBD2 agrees at 8 bases. The junction had 10 bases not matched to a gene; V was cut back by 5 bases and J by 4 bases. Germline CDR1 SQVTM, CDR2 ANQGSEA. The CDR3 runs to 14 residues. The CDR3 DNA is TGCAGCGTTATAGCGGGAACTAAGCCGTACGAGCAGTACGTC. As protein: CSVIAGTKPYEQYV.

This clonotype was found a few times. The chain recombines TRBV29-1 with TRBJ1-1, with 7 bases matching TRBD1. Trimming took 0 bases from V and 7 from J; bases not matched to a gene: 5. The CDR3 covers 13 residues. Germline V gives CDR1 SQVTM, CDR2 ANQGSEA. The CDR3 here is CSVEDWDSFEAFF. DNA of the CDR3: TGCAGCGTTGAAGATTGGGACAGTTTTGAAGCTTTCTTT.

In DNA, the CDR3 is TGTGCCAGCAGCTTATCCCAGCACACAGATACGCAGTATTTT. Its protein is CASSLSQHTDTQYF. The chain has TRBV7-2 and TRBJ2-3; D not certain. Germline CDR1 reads SGHTA; CDR2 reads FQGNSA. There are 14 residues in the CDR3. V gave up 2 bases and J gave up 2 bases, with 8 bases separating them. The full variable domain, completed using reference TRBV7-2 and TRBJ2-3, is GAGVSQSPSNKVTEKGKDVELRCDPISGHTALYWYRQSLGQGLEFLIYFQGNSAPDKSGLPSDRFSAERTGGSVSTLTIQRTQQEDSAVYLCASSLSQHTDTQYFGPGTRLTVL.